This T cell receptor (beta chain) was retrieved from a study of graft-versus-host responses after intestinal transplantation. Overall study context: Induction using anti-thymocyte globulin, followed by tacrolimus and steroids for roughly 3 years, was given to all recipients.

The CDR3 has 14 residues. Trimming cost V 6 bases and J 3 bases, with 13 bases left between them. Germline V lookup: CDR1 SGHDT, CDR2 YYEEEE. TCRdb keeps only in-frame clones here, not all; method: immunoSEQ multiplex PCR. The table lists tens of thousands of clones, less than 90% of them singletons. This clone showed up just once. Its antigen is as yet unknown. J is TRBJ2-1 and V is TRBV5-6, with D tentatively TRBD1 (6 bases). The receptor's source is a human donor who was the organ donor for an intestinal transplant. The material was unstimulated CD4+ T cells sorted from spleen or lymph node cells, obtained before transplant. CDR3 protein: CASTGTRGYNEQFF. The CDR3 DNA reads as TGTGCCAGCACCGGGACCAGGGGCTACAATGAGCAGTTCTTC.